The clone carrying this T cell receptor (beta chain) occurred once. The ends were cut back, 5 bases at V and 3 bases at J, with 8 bases in the middle. The CDR3 runs to 12 residues. The germline V gene has CDR1 MDHEN and CDR2 SYDVKM. The data stem from a study of blood T cell repertoires in COVID-19. Study-wide background: The United States, Italy and Spain supplied acute and convalescent COVID-19 samples. Sample material is recorded as cDNA or gDNA derived from T cells, B-cell-depleted T cells, or PBMCs.

Sequenced by immunoSEQ multiplex PCR; TCRdb stores in-frame clones only, minus some. This sample has 400,000 to 500,000 clones, with roughly 90% found just once. Participant ages covered about 18 to 90 years across 25 or so US areas. Each participant's cohort was designated according to participant-reported clinical history. The specimen sequenced was PBMCs or T cells enriched from blood (not recorded which). The V and J genes are TRBV28 and TRBJ2-7; tentative D call: TRBD2 (5 bases). The sequence was collected from a woman in her thirties or forties who had recovered from COVID-19. This chain's CDR3 is CASSRGIYEQYF. Here the CDR3 DNA reads TGTGCCAGCAGTCGGGGAATCTACGAGCAGTACTTC.